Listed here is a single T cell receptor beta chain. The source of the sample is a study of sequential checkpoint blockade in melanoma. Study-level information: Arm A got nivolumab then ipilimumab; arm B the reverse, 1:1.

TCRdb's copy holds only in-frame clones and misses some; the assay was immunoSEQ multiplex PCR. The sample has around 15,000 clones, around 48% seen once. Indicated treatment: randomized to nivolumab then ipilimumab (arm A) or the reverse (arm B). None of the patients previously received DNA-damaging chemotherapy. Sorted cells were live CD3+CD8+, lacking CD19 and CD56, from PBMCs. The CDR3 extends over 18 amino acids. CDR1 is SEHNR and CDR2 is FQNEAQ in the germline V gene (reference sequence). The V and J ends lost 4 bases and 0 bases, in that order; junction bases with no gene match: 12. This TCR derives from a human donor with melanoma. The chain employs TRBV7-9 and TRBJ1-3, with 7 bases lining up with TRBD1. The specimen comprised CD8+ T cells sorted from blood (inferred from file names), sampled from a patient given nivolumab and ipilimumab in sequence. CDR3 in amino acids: CASSSSRLTGNSGNTIYF. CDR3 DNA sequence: TGTGCCAGCAGCTCATCACGCTTGACAGGGAACTCTGGAAACACCATATATTTT.